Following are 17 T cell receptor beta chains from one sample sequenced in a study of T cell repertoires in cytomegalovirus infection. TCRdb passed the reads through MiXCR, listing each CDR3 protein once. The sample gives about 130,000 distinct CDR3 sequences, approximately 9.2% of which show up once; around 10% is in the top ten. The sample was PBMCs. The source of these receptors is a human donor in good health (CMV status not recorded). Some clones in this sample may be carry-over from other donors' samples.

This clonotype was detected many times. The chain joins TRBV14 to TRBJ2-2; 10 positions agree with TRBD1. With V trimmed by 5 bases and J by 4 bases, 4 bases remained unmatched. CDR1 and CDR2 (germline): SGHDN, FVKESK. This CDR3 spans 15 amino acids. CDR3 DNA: TGTGCCAGCAGCACACGGACAGGGGGCACCGGGGAGCTGTTTTTT. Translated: CASSTRTGGTGELFF. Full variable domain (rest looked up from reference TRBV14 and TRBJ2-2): EAGVTQFPSHSVIEKGQTVTLRCDPISGHDNLYWYRRVMGKEIKFLLHFVKESKQDESGMPNNRFLAERTGGTYSTLKVQPAELEDSGVYFCASSTRTGGTGELFFGEGSRLTVL.

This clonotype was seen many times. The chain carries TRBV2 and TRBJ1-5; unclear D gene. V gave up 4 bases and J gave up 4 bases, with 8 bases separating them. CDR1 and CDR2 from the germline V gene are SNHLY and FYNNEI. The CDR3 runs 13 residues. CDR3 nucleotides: TGTGCCAGCAGTGCGGATGGGAATCAGCCCCAGCATTTT. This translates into CASSADGNQPQHF.

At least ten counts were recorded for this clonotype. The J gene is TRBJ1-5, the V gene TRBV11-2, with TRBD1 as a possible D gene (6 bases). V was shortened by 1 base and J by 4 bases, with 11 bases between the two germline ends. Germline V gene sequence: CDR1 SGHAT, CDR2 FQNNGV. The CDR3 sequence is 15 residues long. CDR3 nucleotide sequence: TGTGCCAGCAGCTTAGGAATTCAGGGGAATCAGCCCCAGCATTTT. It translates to CASSLGIQGNQPQHF. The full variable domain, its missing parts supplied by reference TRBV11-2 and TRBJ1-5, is EAGVAQSPRYKIIEKRQSVAFWCNPISGHATLYWYQQILGQGPKLLIQFQNNGVVDDSQLPKDRFSAERLKGVDSTLKIQPAKLEDSAVYLCASSLGIQGNQPQHFGDGTRLSIL.

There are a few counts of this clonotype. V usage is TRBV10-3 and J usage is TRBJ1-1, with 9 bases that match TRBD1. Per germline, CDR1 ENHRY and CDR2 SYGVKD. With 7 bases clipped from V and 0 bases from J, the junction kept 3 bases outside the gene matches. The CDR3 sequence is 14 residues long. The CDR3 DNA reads TGTGCCATCAATACAGGGGGCTTGAACACTGAAGCTTTCTTT. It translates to CAINTGGLNTEAFF.

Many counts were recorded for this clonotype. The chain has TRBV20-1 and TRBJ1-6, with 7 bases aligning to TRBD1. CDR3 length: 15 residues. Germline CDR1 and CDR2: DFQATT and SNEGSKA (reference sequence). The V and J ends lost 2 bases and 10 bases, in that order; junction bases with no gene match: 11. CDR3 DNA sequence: TGCAGTGCTAGAAAACCTCAGGGGGAGGGCTCACCCCTCCACTTT. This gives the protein CSARKPQGEGSPLHF.

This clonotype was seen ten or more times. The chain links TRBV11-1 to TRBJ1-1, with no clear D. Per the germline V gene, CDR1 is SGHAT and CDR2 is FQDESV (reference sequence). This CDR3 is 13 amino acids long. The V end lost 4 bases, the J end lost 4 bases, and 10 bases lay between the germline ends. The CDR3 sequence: CASSSTDRTEAFF. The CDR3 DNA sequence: TGTGCCAGCAGCTCCACAGACCGCACTGAAGCTTTCTTT. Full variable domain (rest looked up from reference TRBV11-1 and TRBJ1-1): EAEVAQSPRYKITEKSQAVAFWCDPISGHATLYWYRQILGQGPELLVQFQDESVVDDSQLPKDRFSAERLKGVDSTLKIQPAELGDSAMYLCASSSTDRTEAFFGQGTRLTVV.

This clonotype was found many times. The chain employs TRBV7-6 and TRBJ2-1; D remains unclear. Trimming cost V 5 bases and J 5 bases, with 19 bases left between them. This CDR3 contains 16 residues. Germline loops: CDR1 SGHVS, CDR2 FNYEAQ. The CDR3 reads CASSPQTARKNNEQFF. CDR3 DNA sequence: TGTGCCAGCAGCCCGCAGACTGCTCGGAAGAACAATGAGCAGTTCTTC.

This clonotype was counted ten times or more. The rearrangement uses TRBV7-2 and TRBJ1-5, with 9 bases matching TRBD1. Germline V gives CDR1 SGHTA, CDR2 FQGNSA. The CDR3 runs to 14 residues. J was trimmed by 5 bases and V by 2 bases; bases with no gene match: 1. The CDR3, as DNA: TGTGCCAGCAGCTTATGGACAGGGGATCAGCCCCAGCATTTT. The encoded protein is CASSLWTGDQPQHF. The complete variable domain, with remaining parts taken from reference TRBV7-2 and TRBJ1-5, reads GAGVSQSPSNKVTEKGKDVELRCDPISGHTALYWYRQSLGQGLEFLIYFQGNSAPDKSGLPSDRFSAERTGGSVSTLTIQRTQQEDSAVYLCASSLWTGDQPQHFGDGTRLSIL.

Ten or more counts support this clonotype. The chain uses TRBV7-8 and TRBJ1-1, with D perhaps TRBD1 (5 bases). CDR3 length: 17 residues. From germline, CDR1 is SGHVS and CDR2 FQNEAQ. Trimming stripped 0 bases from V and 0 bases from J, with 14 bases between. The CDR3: CASSLAGPGLMNTEAFF. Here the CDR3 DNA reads TGTGCCAGCAGCTTAGCGGGACCGGGACTAATGAACACTGAAGCTTTCTTT.

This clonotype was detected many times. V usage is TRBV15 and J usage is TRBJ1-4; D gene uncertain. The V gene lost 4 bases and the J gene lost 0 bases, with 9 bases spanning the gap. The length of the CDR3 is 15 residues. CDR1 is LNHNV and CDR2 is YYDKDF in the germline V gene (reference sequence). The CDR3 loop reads CATSTVGATNEKLFF. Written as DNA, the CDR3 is TGTGCCACCAGCACCGTTGGCGCAACTAATGAAAAACTGTTTTTT.

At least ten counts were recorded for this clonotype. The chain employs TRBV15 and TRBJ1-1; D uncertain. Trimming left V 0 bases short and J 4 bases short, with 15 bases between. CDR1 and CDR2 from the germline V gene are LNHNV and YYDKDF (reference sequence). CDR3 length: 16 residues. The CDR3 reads CATSRDLGGMGTEAFF. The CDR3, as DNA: TGTGCCACCAGCAGAGATTTAGGAGGGATGGGCACTGAAGCTTTCTTT. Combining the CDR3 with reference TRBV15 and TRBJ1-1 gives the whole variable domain DAMVIQNPRYQVTQFGKPVTLSCSQTLNHNVMYWYQQKSSQAPKLLFHYYDKDFNNEADTPDNFQSRRPNTSFCFLDIRSPGLGDTAMYLCATSRDLGGMGTEAFFGQGTRLTVV.

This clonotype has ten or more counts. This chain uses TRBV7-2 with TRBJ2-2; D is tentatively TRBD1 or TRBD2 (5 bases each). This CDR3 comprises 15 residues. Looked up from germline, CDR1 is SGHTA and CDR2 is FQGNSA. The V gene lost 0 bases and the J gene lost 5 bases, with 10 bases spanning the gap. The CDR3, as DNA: TGTGCCAGCAGCTTAGCCGGGGCTTCAACCGGGGAGCTGTTTTTT. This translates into CASSLAGASTGELFF.

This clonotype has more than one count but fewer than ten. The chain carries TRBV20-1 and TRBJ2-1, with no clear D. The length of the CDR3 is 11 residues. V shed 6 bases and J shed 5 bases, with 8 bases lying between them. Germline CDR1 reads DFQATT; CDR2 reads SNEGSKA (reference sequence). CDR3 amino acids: CSARSNNEQFF. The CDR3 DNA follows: TGCAGTGCCAGGAGTAACAATGAGCAGTTCTTC.

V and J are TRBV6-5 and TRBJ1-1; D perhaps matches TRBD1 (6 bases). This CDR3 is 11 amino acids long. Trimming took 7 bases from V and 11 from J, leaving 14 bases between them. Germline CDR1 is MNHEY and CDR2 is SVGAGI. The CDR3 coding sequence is TGTGCCAGCAATCTACAGGGTAGGGCTTTCTTT. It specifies CASNLQGRAFF.

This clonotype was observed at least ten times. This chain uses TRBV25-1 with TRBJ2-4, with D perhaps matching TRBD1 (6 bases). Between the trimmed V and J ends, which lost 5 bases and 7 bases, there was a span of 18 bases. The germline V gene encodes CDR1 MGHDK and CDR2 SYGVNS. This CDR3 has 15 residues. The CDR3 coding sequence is TGTGCCAGCAGTCCATCAAACGGCCAGGGGAACATTCAGTACTTC. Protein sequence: CASSPSNGQGNIQYF.

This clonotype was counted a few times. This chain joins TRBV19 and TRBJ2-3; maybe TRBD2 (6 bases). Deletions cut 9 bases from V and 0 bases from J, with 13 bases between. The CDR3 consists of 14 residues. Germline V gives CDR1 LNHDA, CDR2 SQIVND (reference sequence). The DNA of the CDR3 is TGTGCCAGCCGGACTACATCTAGCACAGATACGCAGTATTTT. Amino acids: CASRTTSSTDTQYF.

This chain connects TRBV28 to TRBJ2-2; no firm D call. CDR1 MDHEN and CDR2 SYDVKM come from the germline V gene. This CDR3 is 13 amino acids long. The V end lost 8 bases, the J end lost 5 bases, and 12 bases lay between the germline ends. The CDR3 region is CASVGVGTGELFF. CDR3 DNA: TGTGCCAGCGTCGGAGTTGGTACCGGGGAGCTGTTTTTT.